The clone carrying this T cell receptor (beta chain) was detected only a few times. No antigen is known for it. The data were obtained in a study of CD8+ T cells in alopecia areata. TCR sequencing used cDNA made by reverse transcription of extracted RNA. Libraries were prepared by immunoSEQ multiplex PCR; TCRdb keeps only in-frame clonotypes and omits some of them. The data show 200,000 to 250,000 clones, more than 30% seen once. This CDR3 comprises 14 residues. Trimming removed 5 bases at V and 6 bases at J, with 15 bases between. Germline loops: CDR1 SGHTA, CDR2 FQGNSA. General observations from the study: Scalp clonality decreased significantly with tofacitinib, and so did expanded CD8+ clones among the top 100.

Treatment reported: oral pan-JAK inhibitor, 5-10 mg twice daily. The receptor was derived from a human donor with alopecia areata. The sample in question was CD4+ T cells sorted from blood, obtained at approximately week 34, from a patient treated with tofacitinib. The chain joins TRBV7-2 to TRBJ2-3; TRBD2 is a possible D gene (5 bases). DNA of the CDR3: TGTGCCAGCAGCGACCGAGGGCTTTTTGATACGCAGTATTTT. It yields the protein CASSDRGLFDTQYF.